A single sample gave rise to the 11 T cell receptor beta chains below, sequenced in a study of shared clonotypes between healthy human individuals. Clones were read by immunoSEQ multiplex PCR, and TCRdb kept only the in-frame ones, dropping some. The sample has more than 1 million clones; roughly 74% are singletons. The source material was memory CD4+ T cells from PBMCs. Subset here: CD45RA-negative fraction. The receptors were sampled from a man aged 18 to 29 in good health. Some clones in this sample may be carry-over from other donors' samples.

This chain links TRBV25-1 with TRBJ2-5; 8 bases map to TRBD2. In germline, CDR1 is MGHDK, CDR2 SYGVNS. The CDR3 is 17 amino acids. The V segment lost 5 bases and the J segment 5 bases; nucleotides outside the gene matches: 16. CDR3 protein: CASSSADPGLGYETQYF. For the CDR3, the DNA is TGTGCCAGCAGTTCCGCCGACCCGGGACTAGGGTATGAGACCCAGTACTTC.

This chain joins TRBV18 and TRBJ1-1; perhaps TRBD1 as D (6 bases). V was cut by 2 bases and J by 5 bases, with 18 bases left in between. Per germline, CDR1 KGHSH and CDR2 LQKENI. This CDR3 has 16 residues. CDR3 sequence: CASSPGDSFQGTEAFF. As DNA, the CDR3 is TGTGCCAGCTCACCAGGTGACAGCTTCCAGGGGACTGAAGCTTTCTTT.

This clone was picked up a small number of times. The CDR3 protein is CASSQDTRGYTF. The CDR3 bases are TGCGCCAGCAGCCAAGATACGCGTGGCTACACCTTC. The rearrangement joins TRBV4-1 to TRBJ1-2; no firm D call. Trimming removed 0 bases from V and 7 bases from J, with 6 bases in between. Germline-derived CDR1 and CDR2 are MGHRA and YSYEKL. CDR3 length equals 12 residues.

This clone appeared a few times. This chain connects TRBV28 to TRBJ2-7; TRBD2 matches at 7 bases. This CDR3 comprises 16 residues. The V segment lost 5 bases and the J segment 5 bases; nucleotides outside the gene matches: 15. The germline V gene has CDR1 MDHEN and CDR2 SYDVKM. The CDR3 loop reads CASSHRLAPRTHEQYF. The CDR3, as DNA: TGTGCCAGCAGTCACCGACTAGCCCCCAGGACGCACGAGCAGTACTTC.

The chain combines TRBV19 with TRBJ1-5; unclear D gene. The V and J ends lost 6 bases and 0 bases respectively, with 15 bases between them. Germline assignment: CDR1 LNHDA and CDR2 SQIVND (reference sequence). This CDR3 comprises 16 residues. This CDR3 reads CASSYLGPYSNQPQHF. Written as DNA, the CDR3 is TGTGCCAGTAGCTACCTAGGGCCTTATAGCAATCAGCCCCAGCATTTT.

The rearrangement uses TRBV7-9 and TRBJ2-1, with 7 bases aligning to TRBD1. The junction had 2 bases not matched to a gene; V was cut back by 5 bases and J by 7 bases. Germline V gene lookup returns CDR1 SEHNR and CDR2 FQNEAQ (reference sequence). This CDR3 comprises 12 residues. This CDR3 reads CASSHRGNEQFF. The CDR3 DNA sequence: TGTGCCAGCAGCCACAGGGGAAATGAGCAGTTCTTC.

The chain links TRBV29-1 to TRBJ1-4; D is unclear. The CDR3 has 11 residues. Germline CDR1 and CDR2: SQVTM and ANQGSEA. V gave up 4 bases and J gave up 7 bases, with 7 bases separating them. The CDR3 DNA reads as TGCAGCGTTGGTACTGCTGAAAAACTGTTTTTT. It translates to CSVGTAEKLFF.

The J gene is TRBJ1-2, the V gene TRBV20-1, with unresolved D. The length of the CDR3 is 11 residues. Germline V gene sequence: CDR1 DFQATT, CDR2 SNEGSKA (reference sequence). V gave up 3 bases and J gave up 4 bases, with 6 bases separating them. In DNA form, the CDR3 reads TGCAGTGCTAGCTTTTCCTATGGCTACACCTTC. It codes for CSASFSYGYTF.

The rearrangement links TRBV7-2 to TRBJ2-3; 8 bases match TRBD2. The CDR3 length is 16 residues. Trimming removed 5 bases from V and 4 bases from J; junction bases left unmatched: 11. Germline CDR1 is SGHTA and CDR2 is FQGNSA. The CDR3 here is CASSPGAAGAADTQYF. The CDR3 DNA follows: TGTGCCAGCAGCCCCGGGGCAGCGGGAGCGGCAGATACGCAGTATTTT.

The rearrangement links TRBV7-9 to TRBJ2-7; D unresolved. This CDR3 is 11 amino acids long. Trimming stripped 6 bases from V and 3 bases from J, with 6 bases between. The germline gives CDR1 SEHNR, CDR2 FQNEAQ (reference sequence). As DNA, the CDR3 is TGTGCCAGCAGTGGGGTCTACGAGCAGTACTTC. Translated: CASSGVYEQYF.

In the case of this clone: A read error may explain this, as a much larger clone is one base away. This chain uses TRBV7-3 with TRBJ2-5; 7 bases match TRBD2. V lost 4 bases to trimming and J lost 7 bases; unmatched junction nucleotides: 12. CDR1 SGHTA and CDR2 FQGTGA come from the germline V gene. CDR3 size: 15 residues. DNA for the CDR3: TGTGCCAGCAGCTCAGGCCTGGACTCGGGGGGGACCCAGTACTTC. Encoded protein: CASSSGLDSGGTQYF.